The clone carrying this TCR beta chain was seen at least ten times. Its cognate antigen is unknown. The data originate from a study of T cells in Graves' hyperthyroidism and ophthalmopathy. Overall study findings and caveats: Among thyroid clonotypes expanded above 0.001, most also appeared in blood.

Between the trimmed V and J ends, which lost 7 bases and 8 bases, there was a span of 14 bases. Germline loops: CDR1 MDHEN, CDR2 SYDVKM. This CDR3 comprises 12 residues. RNA transcripts served as the template for amplifying TCR beta CDR3 regions. When the TCR CDR3 underwent first-round RT-PCR, the HTBI primer set was used. In TCRdb, the multiplex PCR reads were re-called with MiXCR into one record per CDR3 protein. The table records fewer than 200,000 distinct CDR3 sequences, around 15% of them present only once. Clinicians diagnosed patients from clinical symptoms, serum thyroxine and TRAb, thyroid ultrasound and orbital computed tomography.

Sequenced: blood. The rearrangement uses TRBV28 and TRBJ1-2; the D gene is possibly TRBD1 (6 bases). The sequence came from a woman aged 45-65 years with Graves' hyperthyroidism. The CDR3 spells CASTEQGKGYTF. CDR3 coding DNA: TGTGCCAGCACCGAACAGGGCAAGGGCTACACCTTC.